A single sample gave rise to the 7 T cell receptor beta chains below, sequenced in a study of blood T cell repertoires in COVID-19. TCRdb's table, derived via immunoSEQ multiplex PCR, lists solely in-frame clones and lacks some. The sample includes about 350,000 clones, around 86% of them seen just once. Sequencing input: peripheral blood. All receptors come from a woman in her fifties or sixties with COVID-19, enrolled during active disease.

The rearrangement links TRBV2 to TRBJ1-1; D perhaps matches TRBD1 (6 bases). The CDR3 extends over 13 amino acids. CDR1 and CDR2 from the germline V gene are SNHLY and FYNNEI. V was shortened by 3 bases and J by 5 bases, with 10 bases between the two germline ends. The DNA of the CDR3 is TGTGCCAGCAGTGACCAGGGGATGACTGAAGCTTTCTTT. Protein sequence: CASSDQGMTEAFF.

This clone has just one count. The gene calls are TRBV19 and TRBJ1-1, with D possibly matching TRBD1 (5 bases). The CDR3 loop spans 14 amino acids. The germline V and J ends were trimmed by 5 bases and 3 bases, with 13 bases remaining between them. Germline values: CDR1 LNHDA, CDR2 SQIVND (reference sequence). The CDR3 spells CASSQRGRYTEAFF. CDR3 DNA: TGTGCCAGTAGTCAGCGGGGGAGATACACTGAAGCTTTCTTT.

The rearrangement links TRBV5-1 to TRBJ2-3, with D possibly being TRBD1 (5 bases). Looked up from germline, CDR1 is SGHRS and CDR2 is YFSETQ. V dropped 4 bases and J dropped 5 bases, with 14 bases sitting between them. CDR3 size: 14 residues. CDR3 nucleotide sequence: TGCGCCAGCAGCAAGCAGGGTGGGGAAGATACGCAGTATTTT. Protein: CASSKQGGEDTQYF.

J is TRBJ2-1 and V is TRBV24-1; no clear D. The CDR3 extends over 14 amino acids. Trimming removed 6 bases at V and 7 bases at J, with 15 bases between. The V gene's germline CDR1 is KGHDR and CDR2 SFDVKD. DNA of the CDR3: TGTGCCACCAGTCCGGCTAGAACTTCAAATGAGCAGTTCTTC. Translating it yields CATSPARTSNEQFF.

The genes are TRBV5-1 and TRBJ2-3; 12 bases are a match to TRBD2. Trimming cost V 3 bases and J 6 bases; bases outside gene matches: 11. The CDR3 runs 17 residues. Looked up from germline, CDR1 is SGHRS and CDR2 is YFSETQ. CDR3 sequence: CASSSLTGLAGGDTQYF. CDR3 sequence (DNA): TGCGCCAGCAGCTCCTTGACCGGGCTAGCGGGAGGGGATACGCAGTATTTT.

This sequence joins TRBV12-3 or TRBV12-4 and TRBJ1-2; maybe TRBD1 (5 bases). The germline V and J ends were trimmed by 7 bases and 6 bases, with 12 bases remaining between them. The CDR3 covers 12 residues. DNA for the CDR3: TGTGCCAGCAAGGGGCAGGGTGATGGCTACACCTTC. As protein: CASKGQGDGYTF.

V and J are TRBV19 and TRBJ2-5; D gene uncertain. Trimming cost V 7 bases and J 5 bases, with 8 bases left between them. The germline V gene encodes CDR1 LNHDA and CDR2 SQIVND (reference sequence). The CDR3 has 11 amino acids. The CDR3 spells CASTQRETQYF. The CDR3 nucleotides read TGTGCCAGTACTCAACGGGAGACCCAGTACTTC.